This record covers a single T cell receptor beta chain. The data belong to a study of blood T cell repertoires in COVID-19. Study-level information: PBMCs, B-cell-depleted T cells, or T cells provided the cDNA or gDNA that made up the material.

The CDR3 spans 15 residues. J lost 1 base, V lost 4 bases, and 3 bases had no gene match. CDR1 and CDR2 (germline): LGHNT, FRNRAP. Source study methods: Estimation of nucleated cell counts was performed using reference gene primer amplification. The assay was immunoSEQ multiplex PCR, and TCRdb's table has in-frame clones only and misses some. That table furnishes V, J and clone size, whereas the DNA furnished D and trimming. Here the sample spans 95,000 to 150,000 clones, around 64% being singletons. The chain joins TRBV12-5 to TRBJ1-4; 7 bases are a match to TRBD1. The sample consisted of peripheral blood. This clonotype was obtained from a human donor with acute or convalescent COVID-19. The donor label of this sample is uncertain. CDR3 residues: CASGSYRGTNEKLFF. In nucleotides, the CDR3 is TGTGCTAGTGGTTCCTACAGGGGAACTAATGAAAAACTGTTTTTT.